Following are 22 T cell receptor beta chains from one sample sequenced in a study of regulatory T cells in long-lasting Graves disease. Construction of the TCR beta libraries employed iRepertoire HTBI primers in conjunction with Arm-PCR of CDR3 regions. TCRdb ran MiXCR on the multiplex PCR reads and lists one entry per CDR3 protein. Among around 300,000 distinct CDR3 sequences listed, around a fifth were seen once. The sample's time point: persistent/refractory GD, antithyroid drugs over 5 years with positive TRAb. RNA isolated from PBMCs was used to make the TCR library. This material consisted of peripheral blood mononuclear cells (PBMCs), taken when the disease was refractory, from a patient treated with antithyroid drugs. All receptors come from a female donor with Graves disease.

This chain uses TRBV6-2 or TRBV6-3 with TRBJ2-4; 7 bases are a match to TRBD1. Germline-derived CDR1 and CDR2 are MNHEY and SVGEGT. J gave up 0 bases and V 2 bases, and 7 bases lay outside the gene matches. The CDR3 runs to 17 residues. CDR3 protein: CASSYLGQEVAKNIQYF. DNA of the CDR3: TGTGCCAGCAGTTACCTCGGACAGGAGGTAGCCAAAAACATTCAGTACTTC.

This clonotype was recorded a few times. CDR3 DNA: TGTGCCTGGACCGGTGCCCGCACGGGGGCTACCACTGAAGCTTTCTTT. It yields the protein CAWTGARTGATTEAFF. The chain uses TRBV30 and TRBJ1-1; perhaps TRBD1 as D (6 bases). Germline assignment: CDR1 GTSNPN and CDR2 SVGIG (reference sequence). The CDR3 loop spans 16 amino acids. V was cut by 4 bases and J by 4 bases, with 22 bases left in between.

Comment on this clonotype: A read error may account for a junction end that differs from germline. The gene calls are TRBV4-3 and TRBJ2-5; no definite D call. Germline-derived CDR1 and CDR2 are LGHNA and YSLEER. The CDR3 covers 15 residues. This CDR3 reads CANSQSLGVSETQYF. The CDR3 coding sequence is TGCGCCAACAGCCAGTCCCTAGGAGTCTCGGAGACCCAGTACTTC.

This chain uses TRBV25-1 with TRBJ2-7; TRBD1 or TRBD2 may be the D gene (5 bases each). CDR3 length equals 14 residues. Trimming pared 3 bases from V and 6 bases from J, leaving 15 bases between. Germline-derived CDR1 and CDR2 are MGHDK and SYGVNS. CDR3 amino acids: CASSDGARGPEQYF. CDR3 nucleotides: TGTGCCAGCAGTGACGGGGCCCGAGGCCCCGAGCAGTACTTC.

The V gene is TRBV24-1, the J gene TRBJ1-4; no clear D gene. Trimming removed 2 bases from V and 3 bases from J, with 9 bases in between. CDR3 length: 15 residues. Germline V gene lookup returns CDR1 KGHDR and CDR2 SFDVKD. CDR3: CATSDSRRSNEKLFF. CDR3 nucleotides: TGTGCCACCAGTGATTCGCGCAGGTCTAATGAAAAACTGTTTTTT.

This clonotype turned up a few times. The chain couples TRBV27 to TRBJ2-7, with D tentatively TRBD2 (6 bases). CDR1 and CDR2 from the germline V gene are MNHEY and SMNVEV (reference sequence). The V and J ends lost 0 bases and 4 bases respectively, with 13 bases between them. This CDR3 is 15 amino acids long. The CDR3 bases are TGTGCCAGCAGTTTATCGAGCCACGGAGGGTACGAGCAGTACTTC. Encoded protein: CASSLSSHGGYEQYF.

The chain has TRBV5-1 and TRBJ1-5; D possibly corresponds to TRBD1 (5 bases). The V and J ends lost 4 bases and 6 bases respectively, with 14 bases between them. CDR3 length: 14 residues. The germline V gene has CDR1 SGHRS and CDR2 YFSETQ. CDR3 in DNA: TGCGCCAGCAGCGTGAGGGGAGGGACTCAGCCCCAGCATTTT. It codes for CASSVRGGTQPQHF.

This clonotype was recorded many times. The rearrangement uses TRBV3-1 and TRBJ1-2; no definite D call. The CDR3 contains 14 residues. V was pared by 2 bases and J by 0 bases, with 7 bases between. Germline V gene lookup returns CDR1 LGHDT and CDR2 YNNKEL (reference sequence). The CDR3 region is CASSQRSTNYGYTF. CDR3 coding DNA: TGTGCCAGCAGCCAACGCAGCACTAACTATGGCTACACCTTC.

The chain recombines TRBV27 with TRBJ2-7; no definite D call. The CDR3 extends over 9 amino acids. Trimming cost V 8 bases and J 7 bases, with 6 bases left between them. Germline values: CDR1 MNHEY, CDR2 SMNVEV (reference sequence). The CDR3 here is CASPPEQYF. CDR3 sequence (DNA): TGTGCCAGCCCCCCGGAGCAGTACTTC.

This clonotype was observed a few times. The chain employs TRBV5-6 and TRBJ1-4, with 7 bases identical to TRBD1. V dropped 4 bases and J dropped 8; count of bases not matched to a gene: 8. This CDR3 contains 14 residues. Germline V gene sequence: CDR1 SGHDT, CDR2 YYEEEE. CDR3 sequence: CASSGPGQREKLFF. The CDR3 region has the DNA TGTGCCAGCAGCGGTCCGGGACAGAGGGAAAAACTGTTTTTT.

This clonotype was seen repeatedly, ten times or more. This chain connects TRBV7-2 to TRBJ1-1, with D possibly being TRBD1 (6 bases). Germline lookup yields CDR1 SGHTA and CDR2 FQGNSA. The CDR3 has 16 residues. V was trimmed by 6 bases and J by 0 bases, leaving 17 bases between them. The CDR3 region has the DNA TGTGCCAGCAGTGTACGGACAGCCAATATGAACACTGAAGCTTTCTTT. The encoded protein is CASSVRTANMNTEAFF.

The chain couples TRBV4-3 to TRBJ1-4; D may be TRBD1 (6 bases). The germline V gene has CDR1 LGHNA and CDR2 YSLEER. V was cut by 4 bases and J by 7 bases, with 16 bases left in between. CDR3 length equals 15 residues. Here the CDR3 DNA reads TGCGCCAGCAGCCCCTATCACAGGGTAGGTGAAAAACTGTTTTTT. Translating it yields CASSPYHRVGEKLFF.

The chain couples TRBV6-1 to TRBJ2-6, with TRBD2 matching 11 bases. The CDR3 is 17 amino acids. Germline V CDR1 and CDR2: MNHNS, SASEGT. V shed 7 bases and J 1 base; nucleotides not matched to a gene: 6. The CDR3 is CASTLTSGGSGANVLTF. Written as DNA, the CDR3 is TGTGCCAGCACCCTCACTAGCGGGGGATCTGGGGCCAACGTCCTGACTTTC.

V gene TRBV7-2 combines with J gene TRBJ1-2; D call uncertain. This CDR3 region has 13 residues. Per germline, CDR1 SGHTA and CDR2 FQGNSA. Trimming pared 8 bases from V and 8 bases from J, leaving 18 bases between. Here the CDR3 DNA reads TGTGCCAGCGGCCACGGTGAGGCCTGGGGCTACACCTTC. It translates to CASGHGEAWGYTF.

The chain has TRBV11-2 and TRBJ2-7, with unresolved D. The CDR3 contains 15 residues. Germline CDR1 is SGHAT and CDR2 is FQNNGV. Trimming pared 0 bases from V and 6 bases from J, leaving 15 bases between. The CDR3 DNA reads as TGTGCCAGCAGCTTAGAGTTCAACCCTAACTTCGAGCAGTACTTC. This encodes CASSLEFNPNFEQYF.

The gene calls are TRBV12-3 or TRBV12-4 and TRBJ2-2; 7 bases line up with TRBD1. The CDR3 is 15 amino acids. The J segment lost 0 bases and the V segment lost 5 bases, leaving 3 bases of the junction unmatched. CDR3 sequence: CASSPGGSNTGELFF. The CDR3 DNA reads as TGTGCCAGCAGTCCAGGGGGATCGAACACCGGGGAGCTGTTTTTT.

The V gene is TRBV30, the J gene TRBJ2-4; possible D gene TRBD1, 6 bases. This CDR3 has 13 amino acids. Germline values: CDR1 GTSNPN, CDR2 SVGIG (reference sequence). Deletions cut 4 bases from V and 6 bases from J, with 13 bases between. The CDR3 loop reads CAWTTGFGNIQYF. The CDR3 DNA reads as TGTGCCTGGACAACAGGGTTCGGAAACATTCAGTACTTC.

Only a few counts were recorded for this clonotype. The J gene is TRBJ2-3, the V gene TRBV18, with unresolved D. The V gene lost 3 bases and the J gene lost 3 bases, with 7 bases spanning the gap. The germline gives CDR1 KGHSH, CDR2 LQKENI. The length of the CDR3 is 13 residues. The CDR3: CASSPSGTDTQYF. DNA of the CDR3: TGTGCCAGCTCACCGTCTGGTACAGATACGCAGTATTTT.

This clonotype has a count of ten or more. The chain is built from TRBV6-1 and TRBJ2-5; D gene unclear. The V gene's germline CDR1 is MNHNS and CDR2 SASEGT. The CDR3 is 14 residues long. V lost 4 bases, J lost 2 bases, and 11 bases lay in between. The chain's CDR3 is CASSVNGLQETQYF. The DNA for the CDR3 is TGTGCCAGCAGTGTAAACGGTTTGCAAGAGACCCAGTACTTC.

This clonotype was observed many times. This sequence joins TRBV7-2 and TRBJ1-4; possibly TRBD1 for D (5 bases). Germline-derived CDR1 and CDR2 are SGHTA and FQGNSA. V dropped 6 bases and J dropped 8 bases, with 10 bases sitting between them. The CDR3 has 12 residues. This CDR3 reads CASRGVGEKLFF. CDR3 DNA sequence: TGTGCCAGCAGGGGGGTTGGGGAAAAACTGTTTTTT.

This clonotype appeared many times. CDR3 sequence reads: CASSLFRAPYEQYF. DNA of the CDR3: TGTGCCAGCAGTTTATTCCGGGCCCCCTACGAGCAGTACTTC. The chain combines TRBV12-3 or TRBV12-4 with TRBJ2-7; D is undetermined. Trimming pared 2 bases from V and 2 bases from J, leaving 10 bases between. The CDR3 runs 14 residues.

The genes are TRBV24-1 and TRBJ2-1; D not certain. V lost 5 bases, J lost 6 bases, and 7 bases lay in between. This CDR3 has 12 residues. Germline-derived CDR1 and CDR2 are KGHDR and SFDVKD. The CDR3 coding sequence is TGTGCCACCAGTGGAGGATTCAATGAGCAGTTCTTC. Amino acids: CATSGGFNEQFF.